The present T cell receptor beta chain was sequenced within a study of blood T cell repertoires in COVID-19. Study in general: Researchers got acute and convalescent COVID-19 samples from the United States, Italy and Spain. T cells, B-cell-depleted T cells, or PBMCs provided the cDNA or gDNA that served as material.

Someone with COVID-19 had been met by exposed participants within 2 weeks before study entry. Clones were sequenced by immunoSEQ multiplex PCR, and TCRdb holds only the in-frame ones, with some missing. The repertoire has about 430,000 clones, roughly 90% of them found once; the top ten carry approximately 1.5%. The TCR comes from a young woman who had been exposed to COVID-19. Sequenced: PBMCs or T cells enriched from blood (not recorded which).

DNA for the CDR3: TGTGCCAGCAGCTTGGTCAGGAATTATGGCTACACCTTC. This sequence encodes CASSLVRNYGYTF. The V and J genes are TRBV5-8 and TRBJ1-2, with D unclear. This CDR3 comprises 13 residues. V was shortened by 0 bases and J by 5 bases, with 8 bases between the two germline ends. Germline V CDR1 and CDR2: SGHTS, YDEGEE.